One sample yielded the 25 T cell receptor beta chains listed below, sequenced in a study of preoperative IRX-2 immunotherapy in early breast cancer. The treatment is: preoperative locoregional IRX-2 cytokine immunotherapy. TCRdb keeps only in-frame clones here, not all; method: immunoSEQ multiplex PCR. The sample has approximately 3,000 clones; nearly 80% are singletons. The specimen comprised tumor tissue, sampled after IRX-2 immunotherapy. The receptors here all came from a human donor with breast cancer.

A single count supports this clone. The chain is built from TRBV9 and TRBJ2-1, with 7 bases aligning to TRBD1. The V gene's germline CDR1 is SGDLS and CDR2 YYNGEE. V lost 5 bases, J lost 7 bases, and 12 bases stayed unmatched. The CDR3 is 15 residues long. CDR3 residues: CASRETDYRGNEQFF. The CDR3 DNA follows: TGTGCCAGCAGGGAAACCGACTACAGGGGTAATGAGCAGTTCTTC.

The rearrangement uses TRBV6-8 and TRBJ2-3, with D maybe TRBD2 (6 bases). Trimming removed 6 bases from V and 1 base from J, with 11 bases in between. Germline CDR1 reads MNHGY; CDR2 reads SAAAGT. This CDR3 has 14 residues. CDR3 amino acids: CASRRDGRTDTQYF. In DNA form, the CDR3 reads TGTGCCAGCAGGCGGGACGGACGCACAGATACGCAGTATTTT.

The chain combines TRBV29-1 with TRBJ1-2, with TRBD1 matching over 7 bases. The CDR3 contains 14 residues. Germline V gene sequence: CDR1 SQVTM, CDR2 ANQGSEA. V lost 2 bases and J lost 10; bases outside the gene matches: 13. CDR3 nucleotide sequence: TGCAGCGTTGAAACCCGCGGGACAGTAGGTCCCTACACCTTC. It yields the protein CSVETRGTVGPYTF.

As regards this clone: One end of the junction does not line up with germline, which may come from a read error. The chain couples TRBV6-8 to TRBJ2-2; D is possibly TRBD2 (6 bases). Germline-derived CDR1 and CDR2 are MNHGY and SAAAGT. This CDR3 contains 17 residues. The CDR3 nucleotides read TGTGCCATCAGTGGATCGTCTTACGGGACTGACACCGGGGAGCTGTTTTTT. Its translation is CAISGSSYGTDTGELFF.

The chain employs TRBV4-1 and TRBJ2-5; 9 nucleotides match TRBD1. The CDR3 has 17 amino acids. The germline CDR1 and CDR2 sequences are MGHRA and YSYEKL. Trimming cost V 1 base and J 4 bases; bases outside gene matches: 10. CDR3 DNA: TGCGCCAGCAGCCAAGTTTTCTCCGGGACAGGGCGAGAGACCCAGTACTTC. This gives the protein CASSQVFSGTGRETQYF.

The gene calls are TRBV7-5 and TRBJ1-2. TRBV7-5 is classified as a pseudogene. The CDR3 contains 14 residues. In DNA, the CDR3 is TGTGCCAGCACCCCCGACATCGGACGCTATGGCTACACCTTC. Translating it yields CASTPDIGRYGYTF.

The chain couples TRBV18 to TRBJ2-7; 11 bases agree with TRBD2. With V trimmed by 1 base and J by 6 bases, 14 bases remained unmatched. The CDR3 is made up of 18 amino acids. The germline V gene encodes CDR1 KGHSH and CDR2 LQKENI. The CDR3 region has the DNA TGTGCCAGCTCACCACTCCGGGGTAGCGGGGGGGTGAGTAGCGAGCAGTACTTC. This encodes CASSPLRGSGGVSSEQYF.

The chain links TRBV23-1 to TRBJ2-5, with 10 nucleotides matching TRBD2. TRBV23-1 belongs to the ORF category, with a function that is uncertain. The ends lost 6 bases at V and 1 base at J; junction bases unmatched: 17. This CDR3 is 19 amino acids long. For the CDR3, the DNA is TGCGCCAGCAGCCGAATCGGAGCACTAGCGGGAAGGGTCCAAGAGACCCAGTACTTC. It codes for CASSRIGALAGRVQETQYF.

CDR3 DNA sequence: TGTGCCAGCTCACTGGTTATGAACACTGAAGCTTTCTTT. Translation: CASSLVMNTEAFF. J is TRBJ1-1 and V is TRBV18; D is undetermined. The CDR3 spans 13 residues. The V gene lost 4 bases and the J gene lost 0 bases, with 6 bases spanning the gap. The germline V gene encodes CDR1 KGHSH and CDR2 LQKENI.

The chain recombines TRBV28 with TRBJ1-1, with 11 bases identical to TRBD1. The CDR3 has 14 residues. The V and J ends lost 7 bases and 11 bases, in that order; junction bases with no gene match: 12. CDR1 and CDR2 (germline): MDHEN, SYDVKM. CDR3 sequence reads: CASIRGTGGMYAFF. The CDR3 nucleotides are TGTGCCAGCATAAGAGGGACAGGGGGTATGTATGCTTTCTTT.

The V gene is TRBV28, the J gene TRBJ1-4; a possible D gene is TRBD1 (6 bases). In germline, CDR1 is MDHEN, CDR2 SYDVKM. Trimming pared 8 bases from V and 8 bases from J, leaving 18 bases between. The CDR3 loop spans 14 amino acids. The CDR3 loop is CASAEGGQEEKLFF. DNA for the CDR3: TGTGCCAGCGCCGAGGGGGGGCAGGAGGAAAAACTGTTTTTT.

The gene calls are TRBV19 and TRBJ2-2; D is undetermined. Trimming shortened V by 1 base and J by 6 bases, and 6 bases separated the two germline ends. CDR3 length: 13 residues. Germline CDR1 reads LNHDA; CDR2 reads SQIVND (reference sequence). CDR3 sequence reads: CASSIGLAGELFF. As DNA, the CDR3 is TGTGCCAGTAGTATAGGGCTAGCCGGGGAGCTGTTTTTT.

This clone appeared once. V is TRBV7-8 and J is TRBJ1-1, with D maybe TRBD1 (6 bases). Trimming pared 3 bases from V and 3 bases from J, leaving 14 bases between. The germline V gene encodes CDR1 SGHVS and CDR2 FQNEAQ. The CDR3 is made up of 15 amino acids. CDR3 nucleotides: TGTGCCAGCAGCTTGGGACGGGGGGGCTACACTGAAGCTTTCTTT. This sequence encodes CASSLGRGGYTEAFF.

This chain joins TRBV19 and TRBJ2-4; D is possibly TRBD1 (6 bases). CDR3 length: 16 residues. Between the trimmed V and J ends, which lost 5 bases and 6 bases, there was a span of 20 bases. CDR1 and CDR2 (germline): LNHDA, SQIVND (reference sequence). CDR3 loop: CASSGSQGFAGNIQYF. CDR3 nucleotides: TGTGCCAGTAGTGGGTCACAGGGTTTTGCGGGAAACATTCAGTACTTC.

For the CDR3, the DNA is TGTGCCAGCAGCTGGGGACAAATGAACACTGAAGCTTTCTTT. It yields the protein CASSWGQMNTEAFF. The chain employs TRBV7-5 and TRBJ1-1; the table gives TRBD1 as D, unverified against the DNA. TRBV7-5 counts as a pseudogene. The CDR3 has 14 residues.

J is TRBJ2-1 and V is TRBV1; the table gives TRBD2 as D, unverified against the DNA. TRBV1 is a pseudogene locus. CDR3 length: 15 residues. This chain's CDR3 is CASSFPGLPYNEQFF. The CDR3 nucleotides read TGCGCCAGCAGCTTCCCGGGACTCCCCTACAATGAGCAGTTCTTC.

This clone turned up a few times. This chain connects TRBV6-8 to TRBJ1-5, with D maybe TRBD1 (5 bases). The CDR3 contains 16 residues. Germline loops: CDR1 MNHGY, CDR2 SAAAGT. Deletions cut 4 bases from V and 7 bases from J, with 20 bases between. The CDR3 DNA sequence: TGTGCCAGCAGTTTCCTAAGTTTCGGGGACGGACAGCCCCAGCATTTT. Translated: CASSFLSFGDGQPQHF.

This chain joins TRBV23-1 and TRBJ1-1; no definite D call. TRBV23-1 is treated as an ORF (open reading frame) with a function not yet certain. The V and J ends lost 6 bases and 0 bases respectively, with 8 bases between them. This CDR3 spans 13 amino acids. CDR3 DNA: TGCGCCAGCAGCGGAACAGTGAACACTGAAGCTTTCTTT. Amino acid sequence: CASSGTVNTEAFF.

The chain carries TRBV7-7 and TRBJ2-1; D remains unclear. This CDR3 has 14 amino acids. Germline-derived CDR1 and CDR2 are SSHAT and FNYEAQ (reference sequence). The V gene lost 2 bases and the J gene lost 7 bases, with 12 bases spanning the gap. CDR3 DNA sequence: TGTGCCAGCAGCTTAACGCCGGTCTCTAATGAGCAGTTCTTC. Amino acids: CASSLTPVSNEQFF.

The V and J genes are TRBV11-3 and TRBJ1-1, with D tentatively TRBD1 (5 bases). Trimming took 1 base from V and 11 from J, leaving 17 bases between them. The CDR3 spans 14 residues. Germline V gene data show CDR1 as SGHNT and CDR2 as YENEEA. The CDR3 DNA sequence: TGTGCCAGCAGCTTAGTCCCCTCGCGGGGGTCGGCTTTCTTT. It specifies CASSLVPSRGSAFF.

This chain links TRBV19 with TRBJ1-1; tentative D call: TRBD1 (5 bases). The germline gives CDR1 LNHDA, CDR2 SQIVND (reference sequence). V was pared by 7 bases and J by 5 bases, with 11 bases between. This CDR3 contains 12 residues. CDR3 in DNA: TGTGCCAGTATCGGGGACGGTACTGAAGCTTTCTTT. Protein: CASIGDGTEAFF.

This chain connects TRBV10-3 to TRBJ2-3, with TRBD1 matching 8 bases. The CDR3 loop spans 17 amino acids. The germline CDR1 and CDR2 sequences are ENHRY and SYGVKD. V shed 0 bases, J shed 3 bases, and the junction held 8 bases outside the gene matches. The CDR3 reads CAISESRGTGKTDTQYF. The CDR3, as DNA: TGTGCCATCAGTGAGTCTAGAGGGACAGGAAAAACAGATACGCAGTATTTT.

This chain joins TRBV19 and TRBJ2-2; D assignment may be TRBD1 or TRBD2 (5 bases each). The germline V gene encodes CDR1 LNHDA and CDR2 SQIVND (reference sequence). V was shortened by 10 bases and J by 0 bases, with 12 bases between the two germline ends. The length of the CDR3 is 14 residues. In DNA, the CDR3 is TGTGCCACCACCGGGGCGGCGAACACCGGGGAGCTGTTTTTT. Its protein is CATTGAANTGELFF.

This chain joins TRBV4-1 and TRBJ1-2; 7 nucleotides align to TRBD1. Trimming took 2 bases from V and 4 from J; bases not matched to a gene: 7. CDR1 and CDR2 (germline): MGHRA, YSYEKL. The CDR3 has 15 residues. CDR3 in amino acids: CASSQQIRGGYGYTF. The CDR3 nucleotides are TGCGCCAGCAGCCAACAGATCAGGGGGGGCTATGGCTACACCTTC.

The chain's CDR3 is CASRGKAYEQYF. Written as DNA, the CDR3 is TGTGCCTCCAGAGGGAAAGCCTACGAGCAGTACTTC. The chain joins TRBV30 to TRBJ2-7, with D maybe TRBD2 (5 bases). Between the trimmed V and J ends, which lost 7 bases and 2 bases, there was a span of 12 bases. Per germline, CDR1 GTSNPN and CDR2 SVGIG (reference sequence). This CDR3 is 12 amino acids long.